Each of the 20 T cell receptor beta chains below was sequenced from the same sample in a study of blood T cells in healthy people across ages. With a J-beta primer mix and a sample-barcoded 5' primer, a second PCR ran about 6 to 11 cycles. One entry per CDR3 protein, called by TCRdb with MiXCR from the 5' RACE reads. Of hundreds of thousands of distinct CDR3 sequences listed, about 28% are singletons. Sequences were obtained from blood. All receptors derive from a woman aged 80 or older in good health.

The CDR3 nucleotides read TGTGCCAGCAGATCTCAGCGGGAGGAGGGTGGAAACATTCAGTACTTC. This codes for CASRSQREEGGNIQYF. The chain has TRBV28 and TRBJ2-4, with 9 positions matching TRBD2. Germline V lookup: CDR1 MDHEN, CDR2 SYDVKM. The CDR3 is made up of 16 amino acids. V shed 6 bases and J 6 bases; nucleotides not matched to a gene: 12.

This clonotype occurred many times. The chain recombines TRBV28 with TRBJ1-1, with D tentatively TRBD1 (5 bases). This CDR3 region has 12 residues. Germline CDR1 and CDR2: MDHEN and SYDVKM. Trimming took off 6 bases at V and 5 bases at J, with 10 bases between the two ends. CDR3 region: CASSRQPTEAFF. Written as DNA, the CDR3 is TGTGCCAGCAGCCGACAGCCTACTGAAGCTTTCTTT.

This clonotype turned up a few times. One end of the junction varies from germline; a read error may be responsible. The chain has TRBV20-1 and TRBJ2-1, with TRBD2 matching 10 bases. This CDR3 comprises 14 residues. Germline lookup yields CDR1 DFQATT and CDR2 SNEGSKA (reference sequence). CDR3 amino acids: CIARDLAGVNEQFF. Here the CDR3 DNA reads TGCATTGCTAGAGATCTAGCGGGGGTGAATGAGCAGTTCTTC.

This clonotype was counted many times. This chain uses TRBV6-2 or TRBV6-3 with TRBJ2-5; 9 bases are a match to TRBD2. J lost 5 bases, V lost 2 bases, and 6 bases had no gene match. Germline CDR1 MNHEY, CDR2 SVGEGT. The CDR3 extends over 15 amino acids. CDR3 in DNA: TGTGCCAGCAGTTACACGGGACTAGCTGTGGAGACCCAGTACTTC. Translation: CASSYTGLAVETQYF.

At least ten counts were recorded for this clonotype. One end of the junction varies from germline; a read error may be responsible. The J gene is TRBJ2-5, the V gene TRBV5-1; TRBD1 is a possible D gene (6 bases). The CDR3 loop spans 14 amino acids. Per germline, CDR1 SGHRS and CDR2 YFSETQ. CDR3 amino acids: CASSLGGTQETQYF. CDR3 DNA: TGTGCCAGCAGCTTAGGGGGAACCCAAGAGACCCAGTACTTC.

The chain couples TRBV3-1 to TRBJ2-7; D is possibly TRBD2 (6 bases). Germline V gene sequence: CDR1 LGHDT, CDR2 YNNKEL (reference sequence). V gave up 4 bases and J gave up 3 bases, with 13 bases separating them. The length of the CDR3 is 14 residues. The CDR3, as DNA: TGTGCCAGCAGCCGAAGCGGGCCACGCTACGAGCAGTACTTC. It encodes CASSRSGPRYEQYF.

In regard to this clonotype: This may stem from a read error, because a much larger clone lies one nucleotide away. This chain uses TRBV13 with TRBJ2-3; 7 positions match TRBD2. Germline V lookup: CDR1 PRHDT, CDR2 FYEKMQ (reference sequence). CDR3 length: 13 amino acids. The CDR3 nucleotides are TGTGTCAGCAGCCGCCAAGAGCGGGGTACGCAGTATTTT. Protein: CVSSRQERGTQYF. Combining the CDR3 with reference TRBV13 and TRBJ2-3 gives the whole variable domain AAGVIQSPRHLIKEKRETATLKCYPIPRHDTVYWYQQGPGQDPQFLISFYEKMQSDKGSIPDRFSAQQFSDYHSELNMSSLELGDSALYFCVSSRQERGTQYFGPGTRLTVL.

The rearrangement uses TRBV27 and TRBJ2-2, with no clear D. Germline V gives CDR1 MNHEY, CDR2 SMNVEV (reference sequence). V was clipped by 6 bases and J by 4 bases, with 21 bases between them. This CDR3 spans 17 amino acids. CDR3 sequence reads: CASRTLSVAGSTGELFF. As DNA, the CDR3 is TGTGCCAGCAGAACTCTCTCGGTAGCAGGAAGCACCGGGGAGCTGTTTTTT.

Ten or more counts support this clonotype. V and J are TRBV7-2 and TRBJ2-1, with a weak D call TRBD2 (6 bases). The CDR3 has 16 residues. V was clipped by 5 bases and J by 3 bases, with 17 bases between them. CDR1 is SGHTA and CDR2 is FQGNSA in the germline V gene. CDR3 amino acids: CASSAGGVMGYNEQFF. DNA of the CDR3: TGTGCCAGCAGCGCCGGAGGGGTAATGGGCTACAATGAGCAGTTCTTC.

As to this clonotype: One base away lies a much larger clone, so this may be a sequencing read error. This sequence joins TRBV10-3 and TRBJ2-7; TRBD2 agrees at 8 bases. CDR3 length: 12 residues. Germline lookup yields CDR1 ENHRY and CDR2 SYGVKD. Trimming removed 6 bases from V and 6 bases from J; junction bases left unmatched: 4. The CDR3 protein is CAIRDGGVEQYF. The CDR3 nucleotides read TGTGCCATCAGGGACGGGGGGGTCGAGCAGTACTTC.

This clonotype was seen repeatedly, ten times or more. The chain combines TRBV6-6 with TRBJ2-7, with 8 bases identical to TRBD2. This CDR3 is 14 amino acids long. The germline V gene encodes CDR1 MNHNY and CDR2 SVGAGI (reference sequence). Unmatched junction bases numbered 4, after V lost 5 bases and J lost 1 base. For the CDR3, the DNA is TGTGCCAGCAGTGCGGGGGGACGATCCTACGAGCAGTACTTC. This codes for CASSAGGRSYEQYF.

The CDR3 DNA is TGCGCCAGCAGCCAAGATGCGGCTAGCGGGGGCAGAGGCGAGACCCAGTACTTC. This gives the protein CASSQDAASGGRGETQYF. The chain joins TRBV4-3 to TRBJ2-5; 10 bases agree with TRBD2. The length of the CDR3 is 18 residues. V lost 0 bases to trimming and J lost 5 bases; unmatched junction nucleotides: 12. Germline assignment: CDR1 LGHNA and CDR2 YSLEER.

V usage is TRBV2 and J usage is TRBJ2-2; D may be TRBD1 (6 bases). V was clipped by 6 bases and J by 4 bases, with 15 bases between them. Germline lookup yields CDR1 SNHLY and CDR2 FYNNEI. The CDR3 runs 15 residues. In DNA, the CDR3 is TGTGCCAGCAGCCGGGACACCACGATCACCGGGGAGCTGTTTTTT. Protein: CASSRDTTITGELFF.

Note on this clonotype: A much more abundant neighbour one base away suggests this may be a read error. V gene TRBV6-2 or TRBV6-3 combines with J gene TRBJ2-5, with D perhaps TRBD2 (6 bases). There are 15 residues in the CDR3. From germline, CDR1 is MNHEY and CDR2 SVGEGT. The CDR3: CAGRVNRRGQETQYF. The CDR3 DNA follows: TGTGCCGGCAGAGTTAATAGGCGGGGACAAGAGACCCAGTACTTC.

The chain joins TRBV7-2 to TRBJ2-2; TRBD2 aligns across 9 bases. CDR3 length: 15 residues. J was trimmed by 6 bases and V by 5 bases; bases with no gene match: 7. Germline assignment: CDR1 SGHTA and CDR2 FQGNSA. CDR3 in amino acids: CASSPRGGLSGELFF. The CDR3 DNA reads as TGTGCCAGCAGCCCGCGGGGGGGGCTGTCCGGGGAGCTGTTTTTT.

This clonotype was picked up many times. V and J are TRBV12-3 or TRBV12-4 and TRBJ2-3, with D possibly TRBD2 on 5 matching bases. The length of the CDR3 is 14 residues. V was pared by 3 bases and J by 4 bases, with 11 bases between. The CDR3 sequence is CASSLWGAPDTQYF. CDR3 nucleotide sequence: TGTGCCAGCAGTTTGTGGGGAGCACCAGATACGCAGTATTTT.

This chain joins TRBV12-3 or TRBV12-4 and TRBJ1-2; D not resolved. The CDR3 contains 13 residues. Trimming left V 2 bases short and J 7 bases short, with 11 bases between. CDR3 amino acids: CASSLSTGFGYTF. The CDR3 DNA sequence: TGTGCCAGCAGTTTATCTACGGGGTTTGGCTACACCTTC.

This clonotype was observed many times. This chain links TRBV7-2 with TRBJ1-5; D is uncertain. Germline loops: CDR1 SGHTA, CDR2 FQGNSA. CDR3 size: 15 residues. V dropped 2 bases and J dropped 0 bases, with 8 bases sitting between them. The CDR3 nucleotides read TGTGCCAGCAGCTTACGGCAGGATAGCAATCAGCCCCAGCATTTT. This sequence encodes CASSLRQDSNQPQHF. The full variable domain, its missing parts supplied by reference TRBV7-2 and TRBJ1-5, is GAGVSQSPSNKVTEKGKDVELRCDPISGHTALYWYRQSLGQGLEFLIYFQGNSAPDKSGLPSDRFSAERTGGSVSTLTIQRTQQEDSAVYLCASSLRQDSNQPQHFGDGTRLSIL.

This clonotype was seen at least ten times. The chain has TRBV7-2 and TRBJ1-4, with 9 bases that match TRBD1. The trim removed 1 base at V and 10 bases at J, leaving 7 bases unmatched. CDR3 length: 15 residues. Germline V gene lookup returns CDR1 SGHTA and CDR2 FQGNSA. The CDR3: CASSLGDREPRKLFF. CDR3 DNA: TGTGCCAGCAGCTTAGGGGACAGGGAACCCCGAAAACTGTTTTTT.

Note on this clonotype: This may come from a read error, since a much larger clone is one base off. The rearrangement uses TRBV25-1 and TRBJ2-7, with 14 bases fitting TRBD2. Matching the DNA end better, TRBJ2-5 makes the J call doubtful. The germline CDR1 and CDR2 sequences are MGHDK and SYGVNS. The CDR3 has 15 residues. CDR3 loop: CASSPRTSGGKTQYF. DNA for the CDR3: TGTGCCAGCAGTCCCCGGACTAGCGGGGGGAAGACCCAGTACTTC.